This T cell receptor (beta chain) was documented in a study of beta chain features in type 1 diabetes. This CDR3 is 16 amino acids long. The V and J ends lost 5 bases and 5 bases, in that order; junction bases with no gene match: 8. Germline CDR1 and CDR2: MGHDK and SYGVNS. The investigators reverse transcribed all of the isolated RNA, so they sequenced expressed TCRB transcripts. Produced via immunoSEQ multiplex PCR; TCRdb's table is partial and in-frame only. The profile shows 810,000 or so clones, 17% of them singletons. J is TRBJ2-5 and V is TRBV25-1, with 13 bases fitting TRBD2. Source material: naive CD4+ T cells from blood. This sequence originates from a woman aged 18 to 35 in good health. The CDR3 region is CASSSGLAGVWETQYF. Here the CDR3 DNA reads TGTGCCAGCAGTTCCGGACTAGCGGGAGTATGGGAGACCCAGTACTTC.